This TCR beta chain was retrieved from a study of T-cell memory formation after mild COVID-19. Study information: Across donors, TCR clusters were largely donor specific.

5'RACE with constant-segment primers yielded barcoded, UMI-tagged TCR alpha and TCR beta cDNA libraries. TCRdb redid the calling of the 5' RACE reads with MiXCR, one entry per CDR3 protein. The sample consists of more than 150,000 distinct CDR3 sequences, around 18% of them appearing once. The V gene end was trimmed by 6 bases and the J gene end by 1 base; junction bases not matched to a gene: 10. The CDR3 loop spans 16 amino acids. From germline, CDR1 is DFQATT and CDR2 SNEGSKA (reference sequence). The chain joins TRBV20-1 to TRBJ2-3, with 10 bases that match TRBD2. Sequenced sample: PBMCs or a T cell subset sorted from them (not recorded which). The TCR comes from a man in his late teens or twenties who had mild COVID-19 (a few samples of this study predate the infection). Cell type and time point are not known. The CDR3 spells CSANPSSGGRTDTQYF. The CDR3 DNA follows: TGCAGTGCCAACCCATCTAGCGGGGGCCGCACAGATACGCAGTATTTT.